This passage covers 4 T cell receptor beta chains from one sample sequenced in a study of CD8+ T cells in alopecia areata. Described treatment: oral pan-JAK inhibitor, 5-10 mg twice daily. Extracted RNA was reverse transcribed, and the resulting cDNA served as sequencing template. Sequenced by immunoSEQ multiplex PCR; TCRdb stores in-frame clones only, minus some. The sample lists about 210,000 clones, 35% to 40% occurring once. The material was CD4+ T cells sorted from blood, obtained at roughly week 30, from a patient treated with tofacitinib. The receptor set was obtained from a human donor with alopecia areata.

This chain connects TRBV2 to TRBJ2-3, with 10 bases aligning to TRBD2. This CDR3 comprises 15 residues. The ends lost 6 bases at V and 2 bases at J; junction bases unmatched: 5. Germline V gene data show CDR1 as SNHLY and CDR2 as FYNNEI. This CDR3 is CASSLAGANTDTQYF. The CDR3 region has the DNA TGTGCCAGCAGCCTAGCGGGGGCGAACACAGATACGCAGTATTTT.

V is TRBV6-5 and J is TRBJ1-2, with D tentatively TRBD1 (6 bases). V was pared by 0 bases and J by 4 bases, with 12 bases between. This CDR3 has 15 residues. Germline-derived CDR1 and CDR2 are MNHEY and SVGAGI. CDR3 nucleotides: TGTGCCAGCAGTTACTCCGGGGGCCGGGGCTATGGCTACACCTTC. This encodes CASSYSGGRGYGYTF.

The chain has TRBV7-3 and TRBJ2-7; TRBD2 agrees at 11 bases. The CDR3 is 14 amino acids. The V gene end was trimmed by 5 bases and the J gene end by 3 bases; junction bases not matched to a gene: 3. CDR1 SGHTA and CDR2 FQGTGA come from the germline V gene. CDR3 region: CASSTGTSGYEQYF. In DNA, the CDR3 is TGTGCCAGCAGCACCGGGACTAGCGGCTACGAGCAGTACTTC.

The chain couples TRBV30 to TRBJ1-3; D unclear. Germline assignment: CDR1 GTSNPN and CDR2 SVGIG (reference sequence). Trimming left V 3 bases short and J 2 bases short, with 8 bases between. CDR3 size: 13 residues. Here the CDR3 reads CAWRMGTGNTIYF. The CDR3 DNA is TGTGCCTGGAGAATGGGAACTGGAAACACCATATATTTT. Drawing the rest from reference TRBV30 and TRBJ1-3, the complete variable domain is SQTIHQWPATLVQPVGSPLSLECTVEGTSNPNLYWYRQAAGRGLQLLFYSVGIGQISSEVPQNLSASRPQDRQFILSSKKLLLSDSGFYLCAWRMGTGNTIYFGEGSWLTVV.